Each of the 19 T cell receptor beta chains below was sequenced from the same sample in a study of blood T cell repertoires in COVID-19. Sequenced by immunoSEQ multiplex PCR; TCRdb stores in-frame clones only, minus some. The sample contains roughly 65,000 clones, about 81% of which appear only once. The sequenced sample was peripheral blood. The receptors shown here come from a man older than 75 with acute or convalescent COVID-19.

The J gene is TRBJ2-7, the V gene TRBV7-2; a possible D gene is TRBD2 (6 bases). V gave up 3 bases and J gave up 0 bases, with 12 bases separating them. This CDR3 region has 15 residues. In germline, CDR1 is SGHTA, CDR2 FQGNSA. The CDR3 DNA reads as TGTGCCAGCAGCTTTGCGGGATTAACCTCCTACGAGCAGTACTTC. It specifies CASSFAGLTSYEQYF.

The rearrangement links TRBV6-1 to TRBJ2-1; unclear D gene. The ends were cut back, 2 bases at V and 3 bases at J, with 14 bases in the middle. The CDR3 has 16 amino acids. Germline V gene data show CDR1 as MNHNS and CDR2 as SASEGT. In DNA, the CDR3 is TGTGCCAGCAGTGAATCCGCGATTAGTTTCTACAATGAGCAGTTCTTC. This sequence encodes CASSESAISFYNEQFF.

J is TRBJ2-1 and V is TRBV27; 7 bases map to TRBD1. V was clipped by 5 bases and J by 5 bases; unmatched bases: 12. The germline V gene encodes CDR1 MNHEY and CDR2 SMNVEV (reference sequence). The CDR3 loop spans 16 amino acids. The CDR3, as DNA: TGTGCCAGCAGTACCACCCGTGGACAGGCGAACAATGAGCAGTTCTTC. It yields the protein CASSTTRGQANNEQFF.

This chain uses TRBV11-2 with TRBJ1-3; weak D call: TRBD1 (6 bases). The germline V gene encodes CDR1 SGHAT and CDR2 FQNNGV. The CDR3 is 16 residues long. The ends were cut back, 7 bases at V and 2 bases at J, with 18 bases in the middle. CDR3 in amino acids: CASTRRGGHTGNTIYF. The CDR3 DNA follows: TGTGCCAGCACCAGGCGGGGGGGCCATACTGGAAACACCATATATTTT.

The gene calls are TRBV5-6 and TRBJ1-3; D gene uncertain. The CDR3 extends over 13 amino acids. Germline V gene lookup returns CDR1 SGHDT and CDR2 YYEEEE. V was clipped by 4 bases and J by 6 bases, with 11 bases between them. CDR3 residues: CASSGEWANTIYF. The CDR3 coding sequence is TGTGCCAGCAGCGGGGAGTGGGCAAACACCATATATTTT. Using reference TRBV5-6 and TRBJ1-3 for the parts outside the CDR3, the full variable domain is DAGVTQSPTHLIKTRGQQVTLRCSPKSGHDTVSWYQQALGQGPQFIFQYYEEEERQRGNFPDRFSGHQFPNYSSELNVNALLLGDSALYLCASSGEWANTIYFGEGSWLTVV.

The V call is TRBV28, the J call TRBJ1-4; D gene unclear. Germline values: CDR1 MDHEN, CDR2 SYDVKM. The CDR3 loop spans 14 amino acids. V lost 7 bases to trimming and J lost 4 bases, with 13 bases between them. CDR3 region: CASNIYSNNEKLFF. DNA for the CDR3: TGTGCCAGCAACATCTACAGCAATAATGAAAAACTGTTTTTT.

About this clone: The same CDR3 arises from other DNA sequences in this sample as well. The rearrangement joins TRBV12-3 or TRBV12-4 to TRBJ2-5; 8 bases agree with TRBD2. The CDR3 contains 13 residues. Unmatched junction bases numbered 1, after V lost 5 bases and J lost 2 bases. For the CDR3, the DNA is TGTGCCAGCAGTAGACTAGCGCAAGAGACCCAGTACTTC. Its protein product is CASSRLAQETQYF.

CDR3 sequence reads: CASSDRSHSNQPQHF. The CDR3 DNA reads TGTGCCAGTAGCGACAGGTCTCATAGCAATCAGCCCCAGCATTTT. This chain links TRBV19 with TRBJ1-5; weak D call: TRBD1 (6 bases). The V gene lost 6 bases and the J gene lost 0 bases, with 12 bases spanning the gap. Germline V gene data show CDR1 as LNHDA and CDR2 as SQIVND (reference sequence). The CDR3 sequence is 15 residues long.

The chain carries TRBV14 and TRBJ1-2, with 7 bases matching TRBD1. The CDR3 has 18 amino acids. The J segment lost 6 bases and the V segment lost 4 bases, leaving 20 bases of the junction unmatched. CDR1 is SGHDN and CDR2 is FVKESK in the germline V gene. The CDR3 DNA reads as TGTGCCAGCAGCCCGCCCTGGACAGGATCGCCTGGCTTTAATGGCTACACCTTC. Its translation: CASSPPWTGSPGFNGYTF.

In its sample, this clone was seen a few times. The rearrangement joins TRBV3-1 (or the pseudogene TRBV3-2) to TRBJ1-3; the D gene is possibly TRBD1 (5 bases). With 2 bases removed from V and 0 bases from J, the gap between germline ends came to 8 bases. The CDR3 loop spans 15 amino acids. The germline V gene has CDR1 LGHDT and CDR2 YNNKEL (reference sequence). The CDR3 region has the DNA TGTGCCAGCAGCCAACAGGGTTACTCTGGAAACACCATATATTTT. It translates to CASSQQGYSGNTIYF.

The chain uses TRBV7-2 and TRBJ1-2; 7 bases agree with TRBD1. The CDR3 length is 16 residues. Germline trimming cut 1 base from V and 3 bases from J; bases unmatched to any gene: 8. Germline CDR1 is SGHTA and CDR2 is FQGNSA. CDR3 coding DNA: TGTGCCAGCAGCTTAGGGGGCTCCGGGACAGACTATGGCTACACCTTC. It specifies CASSLGGSGTDYGYTF.

The rearrangement uses TRBV5-1 and TRBJ1-2; 8 bases match TRBD1. The CDR3 consists of 13 residues. With V trimmed by 5 bases and J by 3 bases, 3 bases remained unmatched. Per the germline V gene, CDR1 is SGHRS and CDR2 is YFSETQ. The CDR3 reads CASRVTGDYGYTF. The CDR3, as DNA: TGCGCCAGCAGGGTGACAGGGGACTATGGCTACACCTTC.

The chain couples TRBV4-2 to TRBJ1-4, with unresolved D. The CDR3 length is 13 residues. Trimming left V 4 bases short and J 3 bases short, with 6 bases between. Germline V gene data show CDR1 as LGHNA and CDR2 as YNFKEQ. The CDR3 spells CASSRTANEKLFF. DNA for the CDR3: TGTGCCAGCAGCCGCACGGCTAATGAAAAACTGTTTTTT.

The chain uses TRBV5-1 and TRBJ2-5; the D gene is possibly TRBD2 (6 bases). There are 15 residues in the CDR3. V gave up 0 bases and J gave up 4 bases, with 13 bases separating them. CDR1 SGHRS and CDR2 YFSETQ come from the germline V gene. The CDR3 sequence is CASSLAGPAGETQYF. The CDR3 DNA reads TGCGCCAGCAGCTTGGCCGGGCCAGCGGGAGAGACCCAGTACTTC.

This rearrangement joins TRBV19 to TRBJ2-2, with TRBD2 matching over 13 bases. V shed 4 bases and J 1 base; nucleotides not matched to a gene: 6. CDR1 LNHDA and CDR2 SQIVND come from the germline V gene (reference sequence). This CDR3 is built from 18 residues. The CDR3 DNA reads TGTGCCAGTAGTAGACTAGCGGGGGGCCTACGGAACACCGGGGAGCTGTTTTTT. It encodes CASSRLAGGLRNTGELFF.

This rearrangement joins TRBV18 to TRBJ2-1; 7 bases are shared with TRBD2. V lost 4 bases, J lost 0 bases, and 12 bases stayed unmatched. The germline CDR1 and CDR2 sequences are KGHSH and LQKENI. CDR3 length: 18 amino acids. In nucleotides, the CDR3 is TGTGCCAGCTCACGCCCCATGGCGGGAGAACCCTCCTACAATGAGCAGTTCTTC. Its translation: CASSRPMAGEPSYNEQFF.

Comments on this clone: The sample has other DNA sequences that encode this CDR3 too. This sequence joins TRBV18 and TRBJ1-1; weak D call: TRBD1 (5 bases). The CDR3 consists of 12 residues. V lost 5 bases to trimming and J lost 11 bases, with 15 bases between them. The germline V gene has CDR1 KGHSH and CDR2 LQKENI. As DNA, the CDR3 is TGTGCCAGCTCATCAGCGGGGGGAGACGCTTTCTTT. Protein sequence: CASSSAGGDAFF.

The chain recombines TRBV18 with TRBJ1-1, with a weak D call TRBD1 (5 bases). The CDR3 totals 14 residues. Trimming cost V 6 bases and J 1 base, with 12 bases left between them. Germline V gene data show CDR1 as KGHSH and CDR2 as LQKENI. The CDR3 here is CASSRVDRNTEAFF. The CDR3 region has the DNA TGTGCCAGCTCTCGCGTCGACAGGAACACTGAAGCTTTCTTT. The complete variable domain, with remaining parts taken from reference TRBV18 and TRBJ1-1, reads NAGVMQNPRHLVRRRGQEARLRCSPMKGHSHVYWYRQLPEEGLKFMVYLQKENIIDESGMPKERFSAEFPKEGPSILRIQQVVRGDSAAYFCASSRVDRNTEAFFGQGTRLTVV.

This clone was observed a handful of times. V is TRBV2 and J is TRBJ2-5; D gene unclear. Trimming left V 6 bases short and J 0 bases short, with 8 bases between. This CDR3 spans 13 amino acids. CDR1 and CDR2 (germline): SNHLY, FYNNEI. The CDR3 loop is CASSIRYQETQYF. The CDR3 region has the DNA TGTGCCAGCAGCATTCGGTACCAAGAGACCCAGTACTTC.